Sequencing of this T cell receptor (beta chain) was carried out in a study of CXCR3-negative and CXCR3-positive naive CD8 T cells. The CDR3 is 16 residues long. CDR1 is PRHDT, CDR2 FYEKMQ, per germline (reference sequence). All TRB cDNA libraries came from 5' RACE performed with UMI labels. No DNA is given; TCRdb re-called the 5' RACE reads and lists each CDR3 protein once. There are approximately 9,700 distinct CDR3 sequences in the sample, with roughly 1% held by the top ten. Naive CD8+ T cells had a CD45RO-CCR7+CD27+CD95- phenotype. This clonotype was obtained from a human donor in good health. Some clones in this sample may be carry-over from other donors' samples. The sequencing input was naive CXCR3- CD8+ T cells from blood. Subset described: CD45RO-CCR7+CD27+CD95- naive CD8+ T cells lacking CXCR3 (TNR3-). The V gene is TRBV13, the J gene TRBJ2-7; TCRdb lists TRBD2, though no DNA is available to test this call. The CDR3 sequence is CASSFGGVLGADEQYF.